Below, one T cell receptor beta chain is given with its context. Its specificity is unknown. The CDR3 runs to 12 residues. The V gene's germline CDR1 is MDHEN and CDR2 SYDVKM. V was pared by 5 bases and J by 8 bases, with 10 bases between. CCR7-negative CD45RA+ TemRA cells were pooled with CD45RO+ cells for CD8 memory. As processed by the authors: Sequence data from immunoSEQ were junction-only and lacked quality scores; consequently, filtering differed. This table comes from immunoSEQ multiplex PCR, and its TCRdb copy is limited to in-frame clones, with some not included. Clone size and V and J calls were adopted from that table, with D and trimming inferred from the DNA. The sample lists 600,000 to 750,000 clones; 80% to 95% were seen once. The data were taken from a study of shared clonotypes between healthy human individuals. Study-wide results and caveats: The study's rarefaction showed incomplete sorted-subset sequencing despite large depth. A handful of donors shared about 4.5% of their naive CD4 clonotypes.

The receptor's source is a man between 18 and 29 years old in good health. Some clones in this sample may be carry-over from other donors' samples. The sample consisted of memory CD8+ T cells from PBMCs. Subset indicated: CD45RO+ cells pooled with CCR7-negative TemRA cells. This sequence joins TRBV28 and TRBJ2-1; D unclear. DNA of the CDR3: TGTGCCAGCAGTCGGACCACCTATGAGCAGTTCTTC. The encoded protein is CASSRTTYEQFF.